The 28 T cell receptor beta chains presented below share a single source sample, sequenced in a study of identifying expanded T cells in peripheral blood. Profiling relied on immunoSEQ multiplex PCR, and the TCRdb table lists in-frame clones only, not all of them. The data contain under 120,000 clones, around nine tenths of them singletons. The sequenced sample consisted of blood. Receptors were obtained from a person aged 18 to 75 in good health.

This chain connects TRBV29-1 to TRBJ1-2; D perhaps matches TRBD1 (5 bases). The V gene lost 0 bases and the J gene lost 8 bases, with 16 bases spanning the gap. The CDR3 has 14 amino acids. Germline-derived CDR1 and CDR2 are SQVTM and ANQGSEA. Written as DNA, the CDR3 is TGCAGCGTTGAAGAGGGTTGGGGCTCGGGAGGCTACACCTTC. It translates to CSVEEGWGSGGYTF.

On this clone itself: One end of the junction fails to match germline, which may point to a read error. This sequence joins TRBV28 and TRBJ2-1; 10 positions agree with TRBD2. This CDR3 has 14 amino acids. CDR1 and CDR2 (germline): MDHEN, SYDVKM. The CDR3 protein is CASSLRVGLAGALF. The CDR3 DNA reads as TGTGCCAGCAGTTTACGAGTCGGGCTAGCGGGGGCGCTCTTC.

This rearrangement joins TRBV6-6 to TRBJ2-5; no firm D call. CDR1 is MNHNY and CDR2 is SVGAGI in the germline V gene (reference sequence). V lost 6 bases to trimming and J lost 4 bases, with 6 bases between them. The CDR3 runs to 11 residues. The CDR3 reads CASSLLETQYF. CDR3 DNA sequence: TGTGCCAGCAGCCTCCTAGAGACCCAGTACTTC.

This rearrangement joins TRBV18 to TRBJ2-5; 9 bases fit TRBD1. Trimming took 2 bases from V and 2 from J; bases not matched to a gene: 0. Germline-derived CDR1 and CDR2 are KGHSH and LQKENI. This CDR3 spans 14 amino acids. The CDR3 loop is CASSPGTGQETQYF. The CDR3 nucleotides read TGTGCCAGCTCACCAGGGACAGGGCAAGAGACCCAGTACTTC.

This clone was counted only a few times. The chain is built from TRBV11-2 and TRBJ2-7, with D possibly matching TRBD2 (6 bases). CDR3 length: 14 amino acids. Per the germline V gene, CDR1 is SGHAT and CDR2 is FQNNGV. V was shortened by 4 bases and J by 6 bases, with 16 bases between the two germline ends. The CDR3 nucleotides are TGTGCCAGCAGCTCCGGGAGTGTGGAGCGCGAGCAGTACTTC. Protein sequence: CASSSGSVEREQYF.

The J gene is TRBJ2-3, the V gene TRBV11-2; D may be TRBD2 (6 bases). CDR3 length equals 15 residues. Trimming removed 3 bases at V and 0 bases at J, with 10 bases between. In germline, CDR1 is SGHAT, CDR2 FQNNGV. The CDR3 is CASSFSRGSTDTQYF. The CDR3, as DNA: TGTGCCAGCAGCTTTTCACGGGGGAGCACAGATACGCAGTATTTT.

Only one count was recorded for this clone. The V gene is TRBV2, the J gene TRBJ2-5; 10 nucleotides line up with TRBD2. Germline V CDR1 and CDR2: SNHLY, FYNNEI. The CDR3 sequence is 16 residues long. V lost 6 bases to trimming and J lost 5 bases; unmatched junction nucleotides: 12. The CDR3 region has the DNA TGTGCCAGCAGCGAACCTATAGCGGGGGGACCTGAGACCCAGTACTTC. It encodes CASSEPIAGGPETQYF.

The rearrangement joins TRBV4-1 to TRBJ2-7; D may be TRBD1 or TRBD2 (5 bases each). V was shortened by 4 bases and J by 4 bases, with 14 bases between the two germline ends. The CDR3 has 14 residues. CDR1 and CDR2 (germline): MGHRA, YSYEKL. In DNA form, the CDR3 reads TGCGCCAGCAGCCGGGGGAGTGCTGGTTACGAGCAGTACTTC. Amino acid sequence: CASSRGSAGYEQYF.

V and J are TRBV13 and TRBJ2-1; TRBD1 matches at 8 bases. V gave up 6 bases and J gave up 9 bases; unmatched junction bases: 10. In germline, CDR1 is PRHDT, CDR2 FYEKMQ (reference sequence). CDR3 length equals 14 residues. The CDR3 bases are TGTGCCAGCAGGCCCGGGACAGGTATCGGTGAGCAGTTCTTC. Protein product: CASRPGTGIGEQFF.

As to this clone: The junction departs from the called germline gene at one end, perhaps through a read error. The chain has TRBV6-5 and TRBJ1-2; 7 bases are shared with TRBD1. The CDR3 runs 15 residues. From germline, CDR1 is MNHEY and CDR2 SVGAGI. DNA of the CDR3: TGTACCAGCAGTAGCCTCAGGGGGAGGGACTATGGCTACACCTTC. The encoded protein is CTSSSLRGRDYGYTF.

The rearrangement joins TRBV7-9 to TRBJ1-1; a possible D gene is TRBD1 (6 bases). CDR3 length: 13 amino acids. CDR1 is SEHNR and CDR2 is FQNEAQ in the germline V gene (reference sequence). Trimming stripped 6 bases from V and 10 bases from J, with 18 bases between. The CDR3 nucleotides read TGTGCCAGCAGATTGGGGGGGGCCGCACCAGCTTTCTTT. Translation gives CASRLGGAAPAFF. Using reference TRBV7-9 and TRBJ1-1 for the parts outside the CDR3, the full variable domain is DTGVSQNPRHKITKRGQNVTFRCDPISEHNRLYWYRQTLGQGPEFLTYFQNEAQLEKSRLLSDRFSAERPKGSFSTLEIQRTEQGDSAMYLCASRLGGAAPAFFGQGTRLTVV.

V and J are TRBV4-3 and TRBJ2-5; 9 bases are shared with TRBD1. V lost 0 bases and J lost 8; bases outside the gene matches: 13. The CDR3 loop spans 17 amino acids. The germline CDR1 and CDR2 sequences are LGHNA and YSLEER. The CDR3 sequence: CASSQEKWGQGGGTQYF. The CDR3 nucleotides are TGCGCCAGCAGCCAAGAAAAGTGGGGACAGGGTGGGGGCACCCAGTACTTC.

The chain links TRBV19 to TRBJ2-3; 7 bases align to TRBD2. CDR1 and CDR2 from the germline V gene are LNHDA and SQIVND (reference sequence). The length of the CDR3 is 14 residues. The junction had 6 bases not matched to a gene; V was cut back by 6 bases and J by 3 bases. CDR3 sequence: CASRFGGVTDTQYF. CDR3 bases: TGTGCCAGTAGGTTTGGGGGGGTAACAGATACGCAGTATTTT. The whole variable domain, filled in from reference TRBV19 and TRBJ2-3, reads DGGITQSPKYLFRKEGQNVTLSCEQNLNHDAMYWYRQDPGQGLRLIYYSQIVNDFQKGDIAEGYSVSREKKESFPLTVTSAQKNPTAFYLCASRFGGVTDTQYFGPGTRLTVL.

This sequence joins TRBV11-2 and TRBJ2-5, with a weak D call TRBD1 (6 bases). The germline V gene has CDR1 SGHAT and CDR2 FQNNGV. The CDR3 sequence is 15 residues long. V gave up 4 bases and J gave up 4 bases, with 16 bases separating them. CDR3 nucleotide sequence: TGTGCCAGCAGCTACGGGACCGGGACATCAGAGACCCAGTACTTC. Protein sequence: CASSYGTGTSETQYF.

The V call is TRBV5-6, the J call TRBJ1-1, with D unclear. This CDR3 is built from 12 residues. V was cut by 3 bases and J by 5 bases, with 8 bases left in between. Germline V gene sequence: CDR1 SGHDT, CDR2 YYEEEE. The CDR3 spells CASSSGLTEAFF. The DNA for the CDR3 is TGTGCCAGCAGCTCGGGGTTGACTGAAGCTTTCTTT.

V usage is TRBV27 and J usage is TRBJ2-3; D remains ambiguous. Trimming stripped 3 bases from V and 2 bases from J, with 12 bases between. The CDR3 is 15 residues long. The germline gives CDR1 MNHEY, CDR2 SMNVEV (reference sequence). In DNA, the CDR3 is TGTGCCAGCAGTTTGGCAGGACCAAACACAGATACGCAGTATTTT. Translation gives CASSLAGPNTDTQYF.

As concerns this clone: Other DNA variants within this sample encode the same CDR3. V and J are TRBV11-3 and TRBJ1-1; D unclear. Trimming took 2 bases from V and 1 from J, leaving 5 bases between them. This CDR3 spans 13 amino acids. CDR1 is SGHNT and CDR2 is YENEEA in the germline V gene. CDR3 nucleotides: TGTGCCAGCAGCTTATCTCCGAACACTGAAGCTTTCTTT. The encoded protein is CASSLSPNTEAFF. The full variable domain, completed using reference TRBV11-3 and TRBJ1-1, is EAGVVQSPRYKIIEKKQPVAFWCNPISGHNTLYWYLQNLGQGPELLIRYENEEAVDDSQLPKDRFSAERLKGVDSTLKIQPAELGDSAVYLCASSLSPNTEAFFGQGTRLTVV.

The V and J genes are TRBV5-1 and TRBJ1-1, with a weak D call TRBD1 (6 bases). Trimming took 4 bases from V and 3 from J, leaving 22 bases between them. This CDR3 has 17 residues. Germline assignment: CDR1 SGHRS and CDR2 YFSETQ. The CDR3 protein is CASSQAPSGAPDTEAFF. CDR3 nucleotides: TGCGCCAGCAGCCAGGCCCCTTCGGGGGCGCCGGACACTGAAGCTTTCTTT.

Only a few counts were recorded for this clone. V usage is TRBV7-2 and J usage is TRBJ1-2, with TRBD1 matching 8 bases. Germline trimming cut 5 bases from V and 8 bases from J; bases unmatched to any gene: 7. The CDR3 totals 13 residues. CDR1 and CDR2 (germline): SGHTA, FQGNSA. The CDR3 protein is CASSAGQGLGYTF. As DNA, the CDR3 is TGTGCCAGCAGCGCTGGACAGGGTTTAGGCTACACCTTC.

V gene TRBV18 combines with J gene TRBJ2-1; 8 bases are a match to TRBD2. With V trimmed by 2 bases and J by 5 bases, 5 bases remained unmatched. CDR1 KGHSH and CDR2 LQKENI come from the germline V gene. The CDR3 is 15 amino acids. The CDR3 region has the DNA TGTGCCAGCTCACCAGCGGGGGGAACGGACAATGAGCAGTTCTTC. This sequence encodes CASSPAGGTDNEQFF.

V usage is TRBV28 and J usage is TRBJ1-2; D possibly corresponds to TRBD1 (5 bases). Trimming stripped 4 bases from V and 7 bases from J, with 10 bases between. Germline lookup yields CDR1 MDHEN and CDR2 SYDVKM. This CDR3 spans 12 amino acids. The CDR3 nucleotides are TGTGCCAGCAGTTCGATCAGGGTTGGCTACACCTTC. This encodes CASSSIRVGYTF.

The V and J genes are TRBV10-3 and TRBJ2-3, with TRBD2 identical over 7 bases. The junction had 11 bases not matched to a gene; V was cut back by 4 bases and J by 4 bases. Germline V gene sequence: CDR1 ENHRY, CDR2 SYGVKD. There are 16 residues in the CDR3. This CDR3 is CAISVSGGTFPDTQYF. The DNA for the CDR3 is TGTGCCATCAGTGTGTCGGGGGGTACATTTCCAGATACGCAGTATTTT.

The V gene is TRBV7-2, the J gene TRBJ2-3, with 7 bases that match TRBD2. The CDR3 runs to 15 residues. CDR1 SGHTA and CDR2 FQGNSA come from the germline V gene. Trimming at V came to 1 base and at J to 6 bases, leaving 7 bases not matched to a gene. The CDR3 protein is CASSLETGGWDTQYF. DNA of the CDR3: TGTGCCAGCAGCTTAGAAACGGGGGGATGGGATACGCAGTATTTT.

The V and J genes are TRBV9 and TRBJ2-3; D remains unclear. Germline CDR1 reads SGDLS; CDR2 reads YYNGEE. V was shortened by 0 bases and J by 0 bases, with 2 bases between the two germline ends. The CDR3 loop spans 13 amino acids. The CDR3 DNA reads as TGTGCCAGCAGCGTAGGTAGCACAGATACGCAGTATTTT. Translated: CASSVGSTDTQYF.

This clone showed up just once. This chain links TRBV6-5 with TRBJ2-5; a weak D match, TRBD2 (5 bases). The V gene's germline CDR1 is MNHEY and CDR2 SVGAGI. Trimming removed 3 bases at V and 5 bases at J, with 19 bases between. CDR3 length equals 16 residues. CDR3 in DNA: TGTGCCAGCAGTTATGGACTGATGCGGAACTTGGAGACCCAGTACTTC. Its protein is CASSYGLMRNLETQYF.

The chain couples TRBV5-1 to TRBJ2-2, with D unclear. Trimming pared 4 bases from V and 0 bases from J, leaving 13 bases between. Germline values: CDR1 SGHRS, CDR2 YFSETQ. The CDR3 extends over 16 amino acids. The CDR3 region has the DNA TGCGCCAGCAGCCCCCCCATGGGGACGAACACCGGGGAGCTGTTTTTT. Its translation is CASSPPMGTNTGELFF.

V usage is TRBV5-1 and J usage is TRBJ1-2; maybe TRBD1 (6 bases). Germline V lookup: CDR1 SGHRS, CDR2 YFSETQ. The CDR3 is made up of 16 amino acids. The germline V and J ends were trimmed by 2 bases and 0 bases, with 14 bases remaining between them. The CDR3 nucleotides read TGCGCCAGCAGCTTACCCGCGCAGGGGTCTAACTATGGCTACACCTTC. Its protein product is CASSLPAQGSNYGYTF.

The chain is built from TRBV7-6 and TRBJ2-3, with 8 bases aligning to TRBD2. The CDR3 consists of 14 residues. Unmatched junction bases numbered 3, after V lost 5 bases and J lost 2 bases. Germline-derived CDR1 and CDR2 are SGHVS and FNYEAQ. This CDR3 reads CASSRGGYTDTQYF. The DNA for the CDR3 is TGTGCCAGCAGCCGGGGGGGCTACACAGATACGCAGTATTTT.